The clone carrying this T cell receptor (beta chain) was seen only a few times. The antigen remains undetermined. The data stem from a study of CD8+ T cells in alopecia areata. Investigators isolated RNA and reverse transcribed it into cDNA to act as the sequencing template. The protocol was immunoSEQ multiplex PCR, while the TCRdb copy is restricted to in-frame clones and leaves out a portion. Among tens of thousands of clones listed, approximately 30% were seen once. Points from the study as a whole: Uncertainty about whether baseline CD8+ expansion is linked to response remains, with one nonresponder.

Germline V gene lookup returns CDR1 SQVTM and CDR2 ANQGSEA. The CDR3 spans 12 residues. The V gene end was trimmed by 1 base and the J gene end by 6 bases; junction bases not matched to a gene: 2. The treatment: oral pan-JAK inhibitor, 5-10 mg twice daily. Researchers picked out CD4+ and CD8+ T cells from PBMCs by sorting. The material sequenced was CD8+ T cells sorted from blood, taken at week 4, from a patient treated with tofacitinib. This rearrangement joins TRBV29-1 to TRBJ1-1; 7 bases are shared with TRBD1. The clonotype originates from a human donor with alopecia areata. Written as DNA, the CDR3 is TGCAGCGTTGAAGGGACAGGCCCTGAAGCTTTCTTT. Protein product: CSVEGTGPEAFF.